The TCR beta chain under discussion was sequenced for a study of T-cell memory formation after mild COVID-19. Overall study findings and caveats: There were some responding clones in pre-infection memory, which suggested that cross-reactive memory had joined.

Germline lookup yields CDR1 SGHRS and CDR2 YFSETQ. V shed 5 bases and J shed 3 bases, with 15 bases lying between them. This CDR3 contains 14 residues. TCRdb fed the 5' RACE reads into MiXCR, producing one record per CDR3 protein. This table holds 250,000 to 300,000 distinct CDR3 sequences, roughly 17% found once. This clonotype has only a few counts. Antigen specificity is unknown. The source material was PBMCs or a T cell subset sorted from them (not recorded which). This rearrangement joins TRBV5-1 to TRBJ2-7; D possibly matches TRBD1 or TRBD2 (5 bases each). This clonotype was obtained from a man between 18 and 35 years old who had mild COVID-19 (a few samples of this study predate the infection). Cell type and time point are not known. CDR3 nucleotide sequence: TGCGCCAGCAGACCGATTAGGGACCTCTACGAGCAGTACTTC. Amino acids: CASRPIRDLYEQYF.